One sample yielded the 22 T cell receptor beta chains listed below, sequenced in a study of T cell responses to AZD1222 COVID-19 vaccine. Here immunoSEQ multiplex PCR was the method, and the copy in TCRdb shows in-frame clones only, minus some. The repertoire holds under 140,000 clones, with about four fifths as singletons. Here the sequenced sample was peripheral blood, taken on day 0 of AZD1222 vaccination. The receptors derive from an adult in good health.

This chain joins TRBV19 and TRBJ1-3, with D uncertain. V dropped 10 bases and J dropped 4 bases, with 14 bases sitting between them. There are 13 residues in the CDR3. Looked up from germline, CDR1 is LNHDA and CDR2 is SQIVND (reference sequence). The CDR3 reads CAISSYPGNTIYF. The DNA for the CDR3 is TGTGCCATCTCCTCCTACCCCGGAAACACCATATATTTT.

The chain's CDR3 is CASRAGGASNYGYTF. The CDR3 DNA follows: TGTGCCAGCAGGGCAGGAGGGGCGTCTAACTATGGCTACACCTTC. This chain uses TRBV7-9 with TRBJ1-2; possible D gene TRBD1, 5 bases. The CDR3 sequence is 15 residues long. Germline assignment: CDR1 SEHNR and CDR2 FQNEAQ (reference sequence). V was clipped by 6 bases and J by 0 bases, with 14 bases between them. Combining the CDR3 with reference TRBV7-9 and TRBJ1-2 gives the whole variable domain DTGVSQNPRHKITKRGQNVTFRCDPISEHNRLYWYRQTLGQGPEFLTYFQNEAQLEKSRLLSDRFSAERPKGSFSTLEIQRTEQGDSAMYLCASRAGGASNYGYTFGSGTRLTVV.

This clone is medium-sized within its sample. J is TRBJ1-1 and V is TRBV5-1, with TRBD1 as a possible D gene (5 bases). The CDR3 runs 13 residues. Trimming took off 3 bases at V and 2 bases at J, with 8 bases between the two ends. The germline gives CDR1 SGHRS, CDR2 YFSETQ. CDR3: CASSSDTNTEAFF. The CDR3 DNA reads as TGCGCCAGCAGCTCGGACACCAACACTGAAGCTTTCTTT. The full variable domain, its missing parts supplied by reference TRBV5-1 and TRBJ1-1, is KAGVTQTPRYLIKTRGQQVTLSCSPISGHRSVSWYQQTPGQGLQFLFEYFSETQRNKGNFPGRFSGRQFSNSRSEMNVSTLELGDSALYLCASSSDTNTEAFFGQGTRLTVV.

V is TRBV28 and J is TRBJ1-6; D is ambiguous. The length of the CDR3 is 13 residues. Trimming cost V 2 bases and J 7 bases, with 6 bases left between them. Germline V gene sequence: CDR1 MDHEN, CDR2 SYDVKM. The CDR3 DNA is TGTGCCAGCAGTTTACAGACAAATTCACCCCTCCACTTT. This translates into CASSLQTNSPLHF.

V and J are TRBV3-1 (or the pseudogene TRBV3-2) and TRBJ2-3; TRBD2 is a possible D gene (5 bases). The CDR3 runs 14 residues. From germline, CDR1 is LGHDT and CDR2 YNNKEL (reference sequence). V was clipped by 3 bases and J by 7 bases, with 14 bases between them. The CDR3 region is CASSHDGLRNTQYF. The DNA for the CDR3 is TGTGCCAGCAGCCACGACGGACTTCGAAATACGCAGTATTTT.

V usage is TRBV6-2 or TRBV6-3 and J usage is TRBJ1-1, with 9 bases matching TRBD1. J gave up 0 bases and V 4 bases, and 6 bases lay outside the gene matches. The CDR3 covers 16 residues. Per germline, CDR1 MNHEY and CDR2 SVGEGT. The CDR3 loop reads CASSWDREALNTEAFF. CDR3 DNA sequence: TGTGCCAGCAGTTGGGACAGGGAGGCCCTGAACACTGAAGCTTTCTTT.

The chain has TRBV28 and TRBJ1-1, with D unclear. Germline loops: CDR1 MDHEN, CDR2 SYDVKM. Between the trimmed V and J ends, which lost 2 bases and 4 bases, there was a span of 8 bases. The CDR3 is made up of 13 amino acids. CDR3 amino acids: CASSLIPPTEAFF. The CDR3 region has the DNA TGTGCCAGCAGTTTAATCCCGCCCACTGAAGCTTTCTTT.

This sequence joins TRBV5-4 and TRBJ2-3, with 14 nucleotides matching TRBD2. Looked up from germline, CDR1 is SGHNT and CDR2 is YYREEE (reference sequence). The CDR3 length is 17 residues. V dropped 4 bases and J dropped 3; count of bases not matched to a gene: 7. CDR3 nucleotides: TGTGCCAGCAGCCATCCAGGACTAGCGGGAGGAACAGATACGCAGTATTTT. Protein sequence: CASSHPGLAGGTDTQYF.

The gene calls are TRBV4-1 and TRBJ1-1, with D perhaps matching TRBD1 (5 bases). Between the trimmed V and J ends, which lost 0 bases and 7 bases, there was a span of 27 bases. The CDR3 is made up of 19 amino acids. Germline loops: CDR1 MGHRA, CDR2 YSYEKL. This chain's CDR3 is CASSQDWRGTTTSHVEAFF. The CDR3 nucleotides read TGCGCCAGCAGCCAAGATTGGCGGGGGACGACAACTTCCCACGTTGAAGCTTTCTTT.

The rearrangement joins TRBV7-2 to TRBJ2-2; 8 bases are shared with TRBD2. Unmatched junction bases numbered 11, after V lost 1 base and J lost 7 bases. CDR3 length: 17 amino acids. Germline CDR1 is SGHTA and CDR2 is FQGNSA. CDR3 nucleotide sequence: TGTGCCAGCAGCTTAGTTATATCGGGGGGGCTAAACGGGGAGCTGTTTTTT. Translated: CASSLVISGGLNGELFF.

The genes are TRBV7-2 and TRBJ2-1; D is unclear. Germline CDR1 is SGHTA and CDR2 is FQGNSA. The CDR3 has 14 amino acids. V shed 0 bases and J shed 3 bases, with 6 bases lying between them. The CDR3 DNA follows: TGTGCCAGCAGCTTAGCCAGTAACTACAATGAGCAGTTCTTC. This sequence encodes CASSLASNYNEQFF.

The chain employs TRBV9 and TRBJ1-3, with TRBD1 as a possible D gene (6 bases). Deletions cut 0 bases from V and 0 bases from J, with 13 bases between. The CDR3 extends over 17 amino acids. CDR1 SGDLS and CDR2 YYNGEE come from the germline V gene. CDR3: CASSVEGGLDSGNTIYF. The CDR3 region has the DNA TGTGCCAGCAGCGTAGAAGGGGGGCTAGACTCTGGAAACACCATATATTTT.

The chain recombines TRBV7-2 with TRBJ1-1, with no clear D. Germline CDR1 SGHTA, CDR2 FQGNSA. The CDR3 runs 15 residues. Trimming stripped 6 bases from V and 1 base from J, with 15 bases between. The CDR3: CASSEYGRTNTEAFF. The CDR3 DNA sequence: TGTGCCAGCAGTGAATATGGACGGACGAACACTGAAGCTTTCTTT.

The rearrangement links TRBV18 to TRBJ2-3; D remains ambiguous. V lost 6 bases, J lost 2 bases, and 12 bases lay in between. In germline, CDR1 is KGHSH, CDR2 LQKENI. This CDR3 is 14 amino acids long. The DNA for the CDR3 is TGTGCCAGCTCTAGCCTCTTCCTCACAGATACGCAGTATTTT. Translated: CASSSLFLTDTQYF.

The J gene is TRBJ2-1, the V gene TRBV6-5, with TRBD1 matching 8 bases. The CDR3 covers 15 residues. With V trimmed by 6 bases and J by 2 bases, 6 bases remained unmatched. CDR1 and CDR2 (germline): MNHEY, SVGAGI. The CDR3 bases are TGTGCCAGCAGCTCTGACAGGGGTGCCTACAATGAGCAGTTCTTC. Translating it yields CASSSDRGAYNEQFF.

The J gene is TRBJ1-2, the V gene TRBV6-5; maybe TRBD1 (5 bases). CDR3 length: 13 residues. Germline V lookup: CDR1 MNHEY, CDR2 SVGAGI. V lost 2 bases to trimming and J lost 3 bases, with 7 bases between them. The CDR3, as DNA: TGTGCCAGCAGTTACACAGGTGACTATGGCTACACCTTC. Its protein product is CASSYTGDYGYTF.

This clone has only a few counts. The chain is built from TRBV10-3 and TRBJ2-3; 9 nucleotides match TRBD2. V lost 5 bases, J lost 6 bases, and 9 bases stayed unmatched. Germline assignment: CDR1 ENHRY and CDR2 SYGVKD. The CDR3 has 15 amino acids. In nucleotides, the CDR3 is TGTGCCATCAGTTCCTCCCAGCGGGGGGACGATACGCAGTATTTT. Translating gives CAISSSQRGDDTQYF.

CDR3 in amino acids: CASSAKTGSGYTF. CDR3 sequence (DNA): TGTGCCAGCAGCGCCAAAACAGGGAGCGGCTACACCTTC. The V call is TRBV7-3, the J call TRBJ1-2; possible D gene TRBD1, 6 bases. Trimming left V 5 bases short and J 8 bases short, with 15 bases between. In germline, CDR1 is SGHTA, CDR2 FQGTGA. The CDR3 loop spans 13 amino acids.

CDR3 bases: TGTGCCAGCACGGGAGCGTCAGATACGCAGTATTTT. Encoded protein: CASTGASDTQYF. The chain links TRBV27 to TRBJ2-3; the D gene is possibly TRBD2 (6 bases). Trimming removed 7 bases from V and 4 bases from J, with 9 bases in between. Germline CDR1 MNHEY, CDR2 SMNVEV (reference sequence). The CDR3 spans 12 residues.

V usage is TRBV7-2 and J usage is TRBJ2-5; 12 nucleotides agree with TRBD2. Germline lookup yields CDR1 SGHTA and CDR2 FQGNSA. This CDR3 spans 18 amino acids. V lost 4 bases and J lost 5; bases outside the gene matches: 14. The CDR3 nucleotides read TGTGCCAGCAGCTCGACTAGCGGGAGAGCCGACGATTTCGAGACCCAGTACTTC. Encoded protein: CASSSTSGRADDFETQYF.

The rearrangement links TRBV2 to TRBJ1-1; D perhaps matches TRBD1 (6 bases). The V gene's germline CDR1 is SNHLY and CDR2 FYNNEI. Trimming left V 7 bases short and J 3 bases short, with 12 bases between. The CDR3 runs 13 residues. The CDR3 sequence: CASTGERDTEAFF. In DNA, the CDR3 is TGTGCCAGCACAGGGGAGAGGGACACTGAAGCTTTCTTT. Filled out from reference TRBV2 and TRBJ1-1, the complete variable domain reads EPEVTQTPSHQVTQMGQEVILRCVPISNHLYFYWYRQILGQKVEFLVSFYNNEISEKSEIFDDQFSVERPDGSNFTLKIRSTKLEDSAMYFCASTGERDTEAFFGQGTRLTVV.

The rearrangement uses TRBV3-1 (or the pseudogene TRBV3-2) and TRBJ2-7; possible D gene TRBD2, 5 bases. Trimming left V 2 bases short and J 9 bases short, with 8 bases between. Germline V CDR1 and CDR2: LGHDT, YNNKEL (reference sequence). CDR3 length: 11 residues. The CDR3 DNA reads as TGTGCCAGCAGCCAATCACGGGGGCAGTACTTC. It encodes CASSQSRGQYF.